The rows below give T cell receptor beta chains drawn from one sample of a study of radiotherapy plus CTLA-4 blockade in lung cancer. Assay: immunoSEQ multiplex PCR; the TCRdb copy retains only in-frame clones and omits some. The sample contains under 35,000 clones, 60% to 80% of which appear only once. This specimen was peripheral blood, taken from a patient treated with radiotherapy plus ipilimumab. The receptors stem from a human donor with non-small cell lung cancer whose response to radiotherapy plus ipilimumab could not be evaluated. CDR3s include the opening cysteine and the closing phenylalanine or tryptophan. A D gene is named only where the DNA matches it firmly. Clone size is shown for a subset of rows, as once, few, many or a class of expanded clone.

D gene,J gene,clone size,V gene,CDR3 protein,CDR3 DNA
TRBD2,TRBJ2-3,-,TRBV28,CASSTGLGTDTQYF,TGTGCCAGCAGTACGGGACTAGGGACAGATACGCAGTATTTT
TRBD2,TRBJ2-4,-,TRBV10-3,CAISESPGASGSSGKNIQYF,TGTGCCATCAGTGAGTCCCCGGGGGCTAGCGGGAGCTCTGGCAAAAACATTCAGTACTTC
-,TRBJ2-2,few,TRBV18,CASSPGAASGELFF,TGTGCCAGCTCACCAGGGGCAGCCTCCGGGGAGCTGTTTTTT
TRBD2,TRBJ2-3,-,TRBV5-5,CASSLGGSTDTQYF,TGTGCCAGCAGCCTGGGAGGGAGCACAGATACGCAGTATTTT
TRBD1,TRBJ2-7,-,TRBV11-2,CASSSIRTGTSYEQYF,TGTGCCAGCAGCTCGATCCGGACAGGGACCTCCTACGAGCAGTACTTC
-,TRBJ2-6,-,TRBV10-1,CASSPDSSGANVLTF,TGCGCCAGCAGTCCGGACAGCTCTGGGGCCAACGTCCTGACTTTC
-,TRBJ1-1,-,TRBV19,CASSINRWGEAFF,TGTGCCAGTAGTATAAACAGGTGGGGTGAAGCTTTCTTT
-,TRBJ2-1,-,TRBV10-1,CASSEGDPRNEQFF,TGCGCCAGCAGTGAGGGCGATCCTAGGAATGAGCAGTTCTTC
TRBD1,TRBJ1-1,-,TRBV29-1,CSVVRGQGSGEAFF,TGCAGCGTGGTTCGCGGACAGGGGTCGGGTGAAGCTTTCTTT
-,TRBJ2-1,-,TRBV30,CAWSVVGGPREQFF,TGTGCCTGGAGTGTAGTTGGCGGCCCCCGTGAGCAGTTCTTC
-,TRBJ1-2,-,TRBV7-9,CASSSSGRGVSDGYTF,TGTGCCAGCAGCTCCAGTGGGAGGGGGGTCAGCGATGGCTACACCTTC
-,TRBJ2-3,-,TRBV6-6,CASSKTYSTDTQYF,TGTGCCAGCAGTAAAACATATAGCACAGATACGCAGTATTTT
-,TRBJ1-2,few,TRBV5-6,CASSLRHPNYGYTF,TGTGCCAGCAGCCTGAGACACCCCAACTATGGCTACACCTTC